A selection of T cell receptor beta chains follows, all from one sample in a study of blood T cells in healthy people across ages. TCRdb recomputed calls from the 5' RACE reads with MiXCR, one row per CDR3 protein. The table has some 1.5 million distinct CDR3 sequences, 42% seen once. The specimen was blood. These receptors all stem from a young woman in good health. CDR3s leave out the opening cysteine and the closing phenylalanine or tryptophan. The D gene is left open where the match is weak.

V gene: TRBV20-1; CDR3 length: 13; D gene: TRBD2; J gene: TRBJ2-7; CDR3 protein: SAVRLADASYEQY
V gene: TRBV4-3; CDR3 length: 14; D gene: .; J gene: TRBJ1-1; CDR3 protein: ASSQDSSGQNTEAF
V gene: TRBV7-9; CDR3 length: 13; D gene: .; J gene: TRBJ1-4; CDR3 protein: ASSLGYATNEKLF
V gene: TRBV6-5; CDR3 length: 13; D gene: TRBD1; J gene: TRBJ1-6; CDR3 protein: ASYRMGQGTAPLH
V gene: TRBV11-2; CDR3 length: 16; D gene: .; J gene: TRBJ1-1; CDR3 protein: ASRKFGTHNGPNTEAF
V gene: TRBV6-4; CDR3 length: 13; D gene: .; J gene: TRBJ2-7; CDR3 protein: ASSDSAGSYNEQY
V gene: TRBV28; CDR3 length: 11; D gene: .; J gene: TRBJ2-7; CDR3 protein: ASTAVGQYEQY
V gene: TRBV10-2; CDR3 length: 13; D gene: .; J gene: TRBJ2-2; CDR3 protein: ASSERGGRIGELF
V gene: TRBV20-1; CDR3 length: 15; D gene: TRBD2; J gene: TRBJ2-1; CDR3 protein: SASIRVAGVIYNEQF
V gene: TRBV4-3; CDR3 length: 15; D gene: TRBD1; J gene: TRBJ2-1; CDR3 protein: ASSPVRTGGLYNEQF
V gene: TRBV12-5; CDR3 length: 17; D gene: .; J gene: TRBJ1-1; CDR3 protein: ASGFPSGRGILLNTEAF
V gene: TRBV30; CDR3 length: 9; D gene: .; J gene: TRBJ1-1; CDR3 protein: AWSVSRGAF
V gene: TRBV20-1; CDR3 length: 12; D gene: .; J gene: .; CDR3 protein: SARIPGHQYEQY
V gene: TRBV6-5; CDR3 length: 9; D gene: .; J gene: TRBJ2-1; CDR3 protein: ATTLGHEQF
V gene: TRBV11-2; CDR3 length: 13; D gene: .; J gene: TRBJ1-1; CDR3 protein: ASSFGRGAHTEAF
V gene: TRBV6-5; CDR3 length: 12; D gene: .; J gene: TRBJ2-7; CDR3 protein: ASSYGGLGHEQY
V gene: TRBV20-1; CDR3 length: 8; D gene: .; J gene: TRBJ2-5; CDR3 protein: SLGAGTQY
V gene: TRBV7-9; CDR3 length: 13; D gene: .; J gene: TRBJ2-5; CDR3 protein: ASSLSTGPSWTQY
V gene: TRBV6-1; CDR3 length: 11; D gene: .; J gene: TRBJ1-1; CDR3 protein: ASRVTGNTEAF
V gene: TRBV4-1; CDR3 length: 13; D gene: .; J gene: TRBJ2-5; CDR3 protein: ASSQDQGPQETQY
V gene: TRBV6-1; CDR3 length: 13; D gene: .; J gene: TRBJ2-1; CDR3 protein: ASSTHQSSYNEQF
V gene: TRBV9; CDR3 length: 11; D gene: TRBD1; J gene: TRBJ1-1; CDR3 protein: ASSEQGGSEAF
V gene: TRBV6-2/TRBV6-3; CDR3 length: 13; D gene: .; J gene: TRBJ2-1; CDR3 protein: ASSYFFEGGQEQF
V gene: TRBV21-1; CDR3 length: 12; D gene: .; J gene: TRBJ1-6; CDR3 protein: ASSKERRNSPLH
V gene: TRBV4-3; CDR3 length: 11; D gene: .; J gene: TRBJ2-3; CDR3 protein: ASSHAPTDTQY
V gene: TRBV5-4; CDR3 length: 11; D gene: TRBD1; J gene: TRBJ2-5; CDR3 protein: ASSYTGGGEQY
V gene: TRBV27; CDR3 length: 11; D gene: .; J gene: .; CDR3 protein: ASRGPVYNEQY
V gene: TRBV12-3/TRBV12-4; CDR3 length: 12; D gene: TRBD2; J gene: .; CDR3 protein: AIRGAGAYNEQY
V gene: TRBV20-1; CDR3 length: 12; D gene: .; J gene: TRBJ1-5; CDR3 protein: SAKAGARNQPQH
V gene: TRBV4-1; CDR3 length: 15; D gene: .; J gene: TRBJ2-1; CDR3 protein: ASSQPTGGPRYNEQF
V gene: TRBV13; CDR3 length: 12; D gene: .; J gene: TRBJ2-7; CDR3 protein: ASSLALRIYEQY
V gene: TRBV20-1; CDR3 length: 13; D gene: .; J gene: TRBJ1-1; CDR3 protein: SARVGGREDTEAF
V gene: TRBV6-6; CDR3 length: 12; D gene: TRBD1; J gene: TRBJ2-7; CDR3 protein: ASSRGTGNYEQY